A selection of T cell receptor beta chains follows, all from one sample in a study of neurological immune-mediated disorders. TCRdb re-called the 5' RACE reads with MiXCR, one entry per CDR3 protein. There are roughly 62,000 distinct CDR3 sequences in the sample; about 2.5% occur only once, and around 3% lies in the top ten. Sequencing used PBMCs. The source of these receptors is a man aged 45-65 years with multiple sclerosis. The CDR3 runs from the conserved cysteine through the conserved F or W. The D gene is left open where the match is weak. Part of the rows lack a size; the others show once, few, many or a class for expanded clones.

j_call v_call clone_size d_call cdr3_nt cdr3_aa
TRBJ1-1 TRBV5-6 many NA TGTGCCAGCAGCTTGAGACCACTGAACACTGAAGCTTTCTTT CASSLRPLNTEAFF
TRBJ1-1 TRBV25-1 many NA TGTGCCAGCAGTGAATGGGATGCCAAGCGGACTGAAGCTTTCTTT CASSEWDAKRTEAFF
TRBJ2-5 TRBV7-7 many NA TGTGCCAGCAGCCAAGACCGACAAGAGACCCAGTACTTC CASSQDRQETQYF
TRBJ2-1 TRBV15 many TRBD2 TGTGCCACCAGCAGAGGTGGCGGGGGGGCTTCGGGGAATGAGCAGTTCTTC CATSRGGGGASGNEQFF
TRBJ1-6 TRBV3-1 many NA TGTGCCAGCAGCCCACGACAGACAAATTCACCCCTCCACTTT CASSPRQTNSPLHF
TRBJ2-1 TRBV7-2 many NA TGTGCCAGCAGCTTGACATCGCGGGAGCAGTTCTTC CASSLTSREQFF
TRBJ2-7 TRBV19 many NA TGTGCCACCATCGGCCCCGTGGCTGGCGAGCAGTACTTC CATIGPVAGEQYF
TRBJ1-2 TRBV20-1 many NA TGCAGTGCTAGAGATCGCAGGAGCACGGCTAACTATGGCTACACCTTC CSARDRRSTANYGYTF
TRBJ1-1 TRBV6-5 many NA TGTGCCAGCAGACCACAGGGAGGGGAAAACACTGAAGCTTTCTTT CASRPQGGENTEAFF
TRBJ1-4 TRBV12-3/TRBV12-4 many NA TGTGCCAGCAATCGGGGGAGAGGAGAAAAACTGTTTTTT CASNRGRGEKLFF
TRBJ2-1 TRBV20-1 NA TRBD1 TGCAGTGCTAGAGGGAGGGGCAGGGGGCAGGCTGATTCCTACAATGAGCAGTTCTTC CSARGRGRGQADSYNEQFF
TRBJ2-1 TRBV2 many NA TGTGCCAGCAGTGAGGGGGACAACAATGAGCAGTTCTTC CASSEGDNNEQFF
TRBJ2-5 TRBV9 many NA TGTGCCAGCAGCGTTCGGGGTGCGACTAATAAAGAGACCCAGTACTTC CASSVRGATNKETQYF
TRBJ2-1 TRBV10-3 many TRBD2 TGTGCCATCAGTGAGCAGCGGGGGTTTGGTTTCTTC CAISEQRGFGFF
TRBJ2-3 TRBV20-1 many NA TGCAGTGCTAGAGATCCGAGCGTCAACACAGATACGCAGTATTTT CSARDPSVNTDTQYF
TRBJ2-7 TRBV7-2 medium-sized NA TGTGCCAGCAGCTTCGGGGCTCGTTACGAGCAGTACTTC CASSFGARYEQYF
TRBJ1-3 TRBV11-3 NA NA TGTGCCAGCAGCACCATTGGAGGAAACACCATATATTTT CASSTIGGNTIYF
TRBJ1-1 TRBV30 few NA TGTGCCTGGAGTCCCGACGGGACAAACACTGAAGCTTTCTTT CAWSPDGTNTEAFF
TRBJ1-1 TRBV9 many NA TGTGCCAGCAGCGTAGGCGTGGGGCGAGGCACTGAAGCTTTCTTT CASSVGVGRGTEAFF
TRBJ2-2 TRBV20-1 many TRBD2 TGCAGTGCTAGCCAGCGGGGCCTCACCGGGGAGCTGTTTTTT CSASQRGLTGELFF
TRBJ1-2 TRBV4-2 many NA TGTGCCAGCAGCCAAGAACTGTCCTTCACTAACTATGGCTACACCTTC CASSQELSFTNYGYTF
TRBJ2-3 TRBV20-1 many TRBD2 TGCAGTGCTATCCCCCCGTCGGGGCGGGGGGTCACAGATACGCAGTATTTT CSAIPPSGRGVTDTQYF
TRBJ2-2 TRBV20-1 many TRBD1 TGCAGTGCTTGGGACAGGGCCACCGGGGAGCTGTTTTTT CSAWDRATGELFF
TRBJ1-6 TRBV7-9 many NA TGTGCCAGCAGCTTAGATTCACCCCTCCACTTT CASSLDSPLHF
TRBJ2-1 TRBV6-6 NA NA TGTGCCAGCAGTGAGACAGGTTTTGGAGCGCAGTTCTTC CASSETGFGAQFF
TRBJ1-4 TRBV7-2 many NA TGTGCCAGCAGCCCCCGGGACGGAGATAATGAAAAACTGTTTTTT CASSPRDGDNEKLFF
TRBJ2-1 TRBV20-1 many NA TGCAGTGCTAGAGGGGGGGCAGCTTACAATGAGCAGTTCTTC CSARGGAAYNEQFF
TRBJ2-3 TRBV3-1 many TRBD2 TGTGCCAGCAGCCTCCGGGGGAGCGGGGGCGTATCAGATACGCAGTATTTT CASSLRGSGGVSDTQYF
TRBJ2-5 TRBV6-5 many TRBD2 TGTGCCAGCAGTTACTATGGACTAGCGGGAGAGACCCAGTACTTC CASSYYGLAGETQYF
TRBJ2-4 TRBV18 many NA TGTGCCAGCTCACCACGGTCTGAAAACATTCAGTACTTC CASSPRSENIQYF
TRBJ2-7 TRBV30 many TRBD2 TGTGCCTGGAACTCCGGGACTAATCGCTACGAGCAGTACTTC CAWNSGTNRYEQYF
TRBJ2-4 TRBV5-1 many TRBD2 TGCGCCAGCAGCTTGGGGTCCAGCGGGGGGGCCCAAAACATTCAGTACTTC CASSLGSSGGAQNIQYF
TRBJ1-1 TRBV5-1 many NA TGCGCCAGCAGCTTGGATGGGGGACCGCGGGGCACTGAAGCTTTCTTT CASSLDGGPRGTEAFF
TRBJ2-2 TRBV7-8 many NA TGTGCCAGCAGACCACCGGTCGCGAACACCGGGGAGCTGTTTTTT CASRPPVANTGELFF
TRBJ2-1 TRBV5-1 many NA TGCGCCAGCAGCTTGGCCAGTGGGTCAAGCTCCTACAATGAGCAGTTCTTC CASSLASGSSSYNEQFF